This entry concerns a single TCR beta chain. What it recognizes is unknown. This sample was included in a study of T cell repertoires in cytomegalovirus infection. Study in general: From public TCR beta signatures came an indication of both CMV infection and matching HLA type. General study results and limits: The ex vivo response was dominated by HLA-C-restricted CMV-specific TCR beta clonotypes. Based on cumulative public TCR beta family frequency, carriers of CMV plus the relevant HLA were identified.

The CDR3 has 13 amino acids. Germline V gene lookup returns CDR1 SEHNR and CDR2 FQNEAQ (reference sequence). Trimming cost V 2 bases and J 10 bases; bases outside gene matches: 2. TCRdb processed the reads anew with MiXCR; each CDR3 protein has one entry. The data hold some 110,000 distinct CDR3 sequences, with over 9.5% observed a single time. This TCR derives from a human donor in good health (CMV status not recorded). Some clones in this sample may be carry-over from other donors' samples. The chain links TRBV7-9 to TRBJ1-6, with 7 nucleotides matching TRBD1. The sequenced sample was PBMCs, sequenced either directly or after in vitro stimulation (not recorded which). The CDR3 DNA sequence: TGTGCCAGCAGCTTAACACAGGGGTCACCCCTCCACTTT. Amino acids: CASSLTQGSPLHF.